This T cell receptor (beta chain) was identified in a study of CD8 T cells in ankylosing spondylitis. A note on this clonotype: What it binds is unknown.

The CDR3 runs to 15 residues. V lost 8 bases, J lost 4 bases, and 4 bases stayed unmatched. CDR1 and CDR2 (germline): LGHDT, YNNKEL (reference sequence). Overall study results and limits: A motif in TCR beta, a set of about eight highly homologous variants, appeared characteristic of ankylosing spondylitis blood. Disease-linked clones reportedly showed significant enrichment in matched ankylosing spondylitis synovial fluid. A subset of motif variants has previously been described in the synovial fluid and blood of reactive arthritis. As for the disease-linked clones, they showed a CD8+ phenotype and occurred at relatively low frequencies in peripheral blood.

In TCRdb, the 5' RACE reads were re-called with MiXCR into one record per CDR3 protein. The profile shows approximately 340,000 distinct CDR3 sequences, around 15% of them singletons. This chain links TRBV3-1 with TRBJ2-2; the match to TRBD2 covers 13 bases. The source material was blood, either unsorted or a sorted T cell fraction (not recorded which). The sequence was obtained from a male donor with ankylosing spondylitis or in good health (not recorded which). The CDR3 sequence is CASGGLAGTTGELFF. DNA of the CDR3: TGTGCCAGCGGGGGACTAGCGGGGACCACCGGGGAGCTGTTTTTT.